The present TCR beta chain was sequenced within a study of shared clonotypes between healthy human individuals. Repertoires were generated with immunoSEQ multiplex PCR, while TCRdb's copy carries only in-frame clones and drops some. The sample holds over 400,000 clones, about 96% seen once. In germline, CDR1 is LNHDA, CDR2 SQIVND (reference sequence). This CDR3 spans 13 amino acids. V gave up 7 bases and J gave up 0 bases, with 9 bases separating them. The gene calls are TRBV19 and TRBJ1-2; no firm D call. The origin of this receptor is a woman in her thirties in good health. The material sequenced was naive CD4+ T cells sorted from blood. Subset in this sample: CD45RA+ positively selected. The CDR3 reads CASKRQPNYGYTF. CDR3 coding DNA: TGTGCCAGTAAGAGGCAGCCTAACTATGGCTACACCTTC.